A selection of T cell receptor beta chains follows, all from one sample in a study of blood T cell repertoires in COVID-19. Profiling relied on immunoSEQ multiplex PCR, and the TCRdb table lists in-frame clones only, not all of them. The sample records 210,000 or so clones, 85% to 90% being singletons. The sample comprised peripheral blood. Every receptor here comes from a man aged 25 to 45 with COVID-19, enrolled during active disease. Each CDR3 is given with its conserved first and last residue. D genes are given only for firm matches. Some rows have no size entry. The others give once, few or many, or a class for an expanded clone.

TRBV13	.	.	TRBJ1-4	CASSLATETNEKLFF	TGTGCCAGCAGCTTAGCGACAGAAACTAATGAAAAACTGTTTTTT
TRBV2	.	.	TRBJ1-3	CASSEGLVSSGNTIYF	TGTGCCAGCAGTGAAGGGCTAGTTTCTTCTGGAAACACCATATATTTT
TRBV30	TRBD2	.	TRBJ2-3	CAWSVNLAGRSTYTQYF	TGTGCCTGGAGTGTAAATCTAGCGGGACGGAGCACATATACGCAGTATTTT
TRBV10-3	TRBD1	.	TRBJ2-7	CAAGTDYEQYF	TGTGCCGCAGGGACAGACTACGAGCAGTACTTC
TRBV4-1	.	.	TRBJ2-7	CASSLIMGQFGEQYF	TGCGCCAGCAGCCTAATAATGGGACAATTTGGCGAGCAGTACTTC
TRBV24-1	TRBD1	.	TRBJ2-1	CATSDLGTGYNEQFF	TGTGCCACCAGTGATTTGGGGACAGGGTACAATGAGCAGTTCTTC
TRBV30	.	.	TRBJ1-2	CAWSVIHAAGYTF	TGTGCCTGGAGTGTGATTCATGCAGCGGGCTACACCTTC
TRBV7-2	.	.	TRBJ2-1	CASSLSGISSYNEQFF	TGTGCCAGCAGCTTATCCGGGATTAGCTCCTACAATGAGCAGTTCTTC
TRBV7-9	.	.	TRBJ2-2	CASSLAGDGTGELFF	TGTGCCAGCAGCTTAGCGGGAGACGGGACCGGGGAGCTGTTTTTT
TRBV11-2	.	.	TRBJ2-1	CASSTTGSSYNEQFF	TGTGCCAGCAGTACAACAGGGAGCTCCTACAATGAGCAGTTCTTC
TRBV7-6	.	.	TRBJ1-2	CASSSPSGGGYGYTF	TGTGCCAGCAGCTCACCTAGCGGTGGCGGCTATGGCTACACCTTC
TRBV2	.	.	TRBJ2-1	CASSEASTLTGIYNEQFF	TGTGCCAGCAGTGAAGCGAGTACCCTGACAGGCATCTACAATGAGCAGTTCTTC
TRBV6-2/TRBV6-3	TRBD2	once	TRBJ2-3	CASSYSASGGSYRDF	TGTGCCAGCAGTTACTCCGCTAGCGGGGGTTCCTACAGGGATTTT
TRBV14	TRBD1	.	TRBJ2-2	CASSQNDRGTGELFF	TGTGCCAGCAGCCAAAACGACAGGGGCACCGGGGAGCTGTTTTTT
TRBV9	.	.	TRBJ2-2	CASSAGVTGELFF	TGTGCCAGCAGCGCGGGAGTCACCGGGGAGCTGTTTTTT
TRBV19	.	.	TRBJ1-2	CASNMGGGGYTF	TGTGCCAGTAACATGGGAGGGGGTGGCTACACCTTC
TRBV4-1	TRBD1	.	TRBJ1-1	CASSQGQGAVTEAFF	TGCGCCAGCAGCCAAGGACAGGGGGCCGTAACTGAAGCTTTCTTT
TRBV9	TRBD2	.	TRBJ2-7	CASSVSSGPTYEQYF	TGTGCCAGCAGCGTATCTAGCGGACCTACCTACGAGCAGTACTTC
TRBV2	.	once	TRBJ1-1	CASAVRDTEAFF	TGTGCCAGTGCGGTGAGGGACACTGAAGCTTTCTTT
TRBV9	.	once	TRBJ1-2	CASSARTGPFGYTF	TGTGCCAGCAGCGCACGAACAGGGCCATTCGGCTACACCTTC
TRBV12-3/TRBV12-4	.	.	TRBJ1-2	CAQTGGRGYTF	TGTGCCCAAACCGGGGGGAGAGGCTACACCTTC
TRBV7-9	TRBD2	.	TRBJ2-7	CASSLSSGSYEQYF	TGTGCCAGCAGCTTGTCTAGCGGGAGCTACGAGCAGTACTTC
TRBV15	.	.	TRBJ1-2	CATSRGSGQIYYGYTF	TGTGCCACCAGCAGGGGAAGTGGACAGATATACTATGGCTACACCTTC
TRBV15	.	.	TRBJ2-1	CATSRVGGSYNEQFF	TGTGCCACCAGCAGAGTTGGGGGCTCATACAATGAGCAGTTCTTC
TRBV29-1	.	.	TRBJ2-2	CSARPPSGELFF	TGCAGCGCTCGTCCCCCTTCGGGGGAGCTGTTTTTT
TRBV7-8	TRBD1	once	TRBJ2-3	CASSGLGQGEADTQYF	TGTGCCAGCAGCGGATTGGGACAGGGGGAAGCAGATACGCAGTATTTT